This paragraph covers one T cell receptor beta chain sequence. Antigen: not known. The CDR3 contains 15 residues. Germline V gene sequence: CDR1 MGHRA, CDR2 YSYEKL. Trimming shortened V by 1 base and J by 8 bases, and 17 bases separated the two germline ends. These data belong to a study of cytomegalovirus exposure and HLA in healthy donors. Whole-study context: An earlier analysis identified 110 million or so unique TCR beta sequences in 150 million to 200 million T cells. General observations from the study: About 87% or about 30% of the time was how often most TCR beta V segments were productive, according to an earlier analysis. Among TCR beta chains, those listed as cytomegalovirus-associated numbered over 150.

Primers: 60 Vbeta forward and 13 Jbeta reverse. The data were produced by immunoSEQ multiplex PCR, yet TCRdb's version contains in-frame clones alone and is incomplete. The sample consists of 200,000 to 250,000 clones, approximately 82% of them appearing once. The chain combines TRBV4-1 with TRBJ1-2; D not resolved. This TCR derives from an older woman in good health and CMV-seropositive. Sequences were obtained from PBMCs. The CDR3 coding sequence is TGCGCCAGCAGCCAAGCGGAGGGAAGGGAAGGCGGCTACACCTTC. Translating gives CASSQAEGREGGYTF.